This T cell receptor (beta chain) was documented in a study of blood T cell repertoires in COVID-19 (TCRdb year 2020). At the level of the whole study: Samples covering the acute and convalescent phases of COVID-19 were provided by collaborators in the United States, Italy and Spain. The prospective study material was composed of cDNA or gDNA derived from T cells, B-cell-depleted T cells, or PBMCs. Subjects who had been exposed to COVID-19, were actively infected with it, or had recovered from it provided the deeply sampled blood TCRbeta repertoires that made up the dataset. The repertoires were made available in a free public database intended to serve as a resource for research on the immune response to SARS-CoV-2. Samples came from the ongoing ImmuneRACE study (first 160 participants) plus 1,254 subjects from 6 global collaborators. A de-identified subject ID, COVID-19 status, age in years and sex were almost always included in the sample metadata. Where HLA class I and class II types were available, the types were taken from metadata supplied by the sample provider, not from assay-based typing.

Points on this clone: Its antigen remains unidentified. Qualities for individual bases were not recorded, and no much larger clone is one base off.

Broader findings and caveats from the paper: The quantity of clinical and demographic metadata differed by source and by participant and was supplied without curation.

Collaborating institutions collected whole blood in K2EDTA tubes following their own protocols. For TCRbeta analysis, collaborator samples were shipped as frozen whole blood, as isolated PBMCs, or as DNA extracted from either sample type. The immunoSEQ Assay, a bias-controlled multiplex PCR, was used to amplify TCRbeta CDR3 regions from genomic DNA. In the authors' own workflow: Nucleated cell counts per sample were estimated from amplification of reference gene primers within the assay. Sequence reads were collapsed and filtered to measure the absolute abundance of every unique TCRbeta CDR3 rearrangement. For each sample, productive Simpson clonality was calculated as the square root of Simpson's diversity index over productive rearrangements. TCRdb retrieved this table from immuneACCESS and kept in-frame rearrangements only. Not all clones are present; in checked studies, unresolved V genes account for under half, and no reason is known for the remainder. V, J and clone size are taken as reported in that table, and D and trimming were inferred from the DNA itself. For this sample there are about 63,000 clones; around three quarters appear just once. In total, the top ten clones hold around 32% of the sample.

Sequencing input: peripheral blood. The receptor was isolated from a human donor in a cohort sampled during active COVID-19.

The encoded CDR3 is CASSLQRGMGDTQYF. The DNA reads as follows: TGTGCCAGCAGTTTACAGCGGGGGATGGGAGATACGCAGTATTTT. The sequence is built from TRBV28 and TRBJ2-3, with 8 middle bases fitting TRBD2. Unmatched junction bases come to 6, with V trimmed by 2 bases and J by 5 bases. CDR1 MDHEN and CDR2 SYDVKM were looked up in the germline V gene. The cysteine opens and the phenylalanine closes a CDR3 of 15 amino acids. Only the CDR3 DNA stays, 45 bases, in frame from base 1. When the CDR3 is completed using the reference TRBV28 and TRBJ2-3 genes on either side, the full variable domain is DVKVTQSSRYLVKRTGEKVFLECVQDMDHENMFWYRQDPGLGLRLIYFSYDVKMKEKGDIPEGYSVSREKKERFSLILESASTNQTSMYLCASSLQRGMGDTQYFGPGTRLTVL.